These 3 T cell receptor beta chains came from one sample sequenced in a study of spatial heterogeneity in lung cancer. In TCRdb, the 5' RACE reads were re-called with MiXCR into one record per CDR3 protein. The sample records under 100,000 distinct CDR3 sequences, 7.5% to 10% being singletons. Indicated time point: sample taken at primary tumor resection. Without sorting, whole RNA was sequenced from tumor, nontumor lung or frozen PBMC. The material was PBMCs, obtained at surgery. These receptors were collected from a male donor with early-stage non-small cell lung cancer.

The CDR3 DNA is TGTGCCAGCAGTCTATGGGGGGCTGAAGCTTTCTTT. Translation gives CASSLWGAEAFF. The chain couples TRBV6-1 to TRBJ1-1; D may be TRBD1 (5 bases). Trimming stripped 5 bases from V and 6 bases from J, with 10 bases between. Germline lookup yields CDR1 MNHNS and CDR2 SASEGT. CDR3 length: 12 amino acids.

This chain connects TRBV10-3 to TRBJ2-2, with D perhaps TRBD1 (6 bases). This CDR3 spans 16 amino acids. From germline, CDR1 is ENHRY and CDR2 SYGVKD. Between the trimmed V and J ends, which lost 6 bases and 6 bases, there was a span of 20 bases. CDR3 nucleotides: TGTGCCATCAGGAATTCGGGAACAGGGTTATCCGGGGAGCTGTTTTTT. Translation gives CAIRNSGTGLSGELFF.

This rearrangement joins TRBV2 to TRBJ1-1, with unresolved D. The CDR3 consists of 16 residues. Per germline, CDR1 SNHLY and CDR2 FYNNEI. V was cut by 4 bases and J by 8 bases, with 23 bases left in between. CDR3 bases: TGTGCCAGCAGTGTAGAGTTTAAGAGGGTTGCCCCGGAAGCTTTCTTT. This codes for CASSVEFKRVAPEAFF.